This T cell receptor (beta chain) was obtained from a study of blood T cell repertoires in COVID-19. Study at large: Cohort 3 donors were reported recovered after two negative PCRs, clearance, or symptom resolution.

This CDR3 region has 17 residues. Germline CDR1 SGHTA, CDR2 FQGNSA. With 7 bases clipped from V and 0 bases from J, the junction kept 11 bases outside the gene matches. Participants were aged about 18 to 89 years, lived in about two dozen US areas, and enrolled virtually. This clone was seen more than once but under ten times. Study processing details: The authors estimated nucleated cell counts from reference gene primer amplification. Profiled with immunoSEQ multiplex PCR; TCRdb holds only in-frame clones, not every one. Clone size and the V and J calls come from that table; the DNA yielded D and trimming. The data contain 250,000 to 300,000 clones, about 88% of them singletons.

The sequencing input was PBMCs or T cells enriched from blood (not recorded which). V and J are TRBV7-2 and TRBJ2-7; 11 positions match TRBD2. This receptor was taken from a woman aged 55-69 years in a cohort exposed to, infected with or recovered from COVID-19 (not recorded which). The chain's CDR3 is CASTGTSGFYLSYEQYF. DNA of the CDR3: TGTGCCAGCACCGGGACTAGCGGATTTTATCTCTCCTACGAGCAGTACTTC. Full variable domain (rest looked up from reference TRBV7-2 and TRBJ2-7): GAGVSQSPSNKVTEKGKDVELRCDPISGHTALYWYRQSLGQGLEFLIYFQGNSAPDKSGLPSDRFSAERTGGSVSTLTIQRTQQEDSAVYLCASTGTSGFYLSYEQYFGPGTRLTVT.